This T cell receptor beta chain appears in the sequencing data of a study of cytomegalovirus exposure and HLA in healthy donors (TCRdb year 2017). A note on the overall study: In an earlier analysis of roughly 500 of the donors, approximately 260 Gb of sequence data and 90 million to 130 million unique TCR beta sequences from about 179 million T cells were reported. Approximately 330 gigabases of sequencing data and around 90 million unique TCR sequences made up an early release that covered around 640 HLA-typed donors. Among the roughly 390 genotyped donors, around 79% belonged to the genetic ancestry cluster associated with self-reported Caucasian donors. A later genetic analysis used genome-wide SNP genotypes for about three fifths of the 666 donors, treating that subset as a discovery cohort. HLA typing included class I and class II loci at four-digit resolution. An earlier analysis of some 500 of the donors applied high-throughput TCR beta sequencing to assess whether each TCR beta V gene segment acted as functional or pseudogenic. A separate validation cohort of approximately 130 different subjects was used in addition to the approximately 700-subject first cohort. The later analysis used no new phenotypic data to find candidate immune exposures, relying instead on TCR beta sequences and their occurrence across donors. Donor age, sex, ethnicity and CMV serostatus were compiled together with the repertoire data. The study combined high-throughput TCR immunosequencing, statistical association of individual TCRs with disease status, and machine learning to predict cytomegalovirus infection status. The study aimed to test whether signatures of past pathogen exposure could be identified by cataloging public T cell receptors. Every repertoire in the discovery cohort had been generated on one and the same sequencing platform. Using immunosequencing, the study profiled T cell repertoires from 666 subjects and related those repertoires to cytomegalovirus serostatus. In a later analysis, previously published TCR beta repertoires from about 670 donors were re-analyzed and high-resolution HLA genotyping was added so that TCR occurrence patterns could be studied. Typing coverage differed by locus: A, B, C, DRB1 and DQB1 were typed in roughly 629-630 donors, DQA1 in about 500, DPA1 in 600 to 610, and DPB1 in around 490. Because of strong linkage in the cohort, roughly five DR-DQ haplotypes were treated as single units for association and clustering. Among around 400 genotyped donors of the cohort, an average of approximately 230,000 unique TCR beta nucleotide sequences were sequenced per donor, about a sixth of them non-productive. Paper-wide results and their limitations: The study gave a list of more than 150 TCR beta chains associated with cytomegalovirus. V-gene and J-gene trimming of TCR beta chains was associated with a missense DCLRE1C variant in a later genetic analysis, and the association was replicated in an independent cohort. Because counts were too low, roughly 17 rarely observed V segments, including chromosome 9 orphons, were left out of the earlier analysis of about 620 of the donors. Roughly uniform sequencing depth across donors was assumed in presence/absence analyses, although this assumption may not hold. Correlated functional status among segregating V segments might reflect linkage disequilibrium, but an unknown experimental factor could not be ruled out. Because HLA typing was missing for some donors at each locus, association tests included only the typed subset. Three of the identified cytomegalovirus-associated TCR beta chains were confirmed in vitro to be specific for cytomegalovirus antigens. In both the original and validation cohorts, the classifier was reported to diagnose cytomegalovirus status with high specificity and sensitivity. The authors suggested that the approach could potentially be extended to other disease states and immunological phenotypes. Some IMGT-functional V segments, including TRBV6-2 and TRBV6-3, could not be told apart with the 87-base-pair reads, so those segments were excluded. A later analysis found that most CMV-associated TCR beta chains appeared HLA-restricted, with HLA associations seemingly driven largely by CMV exposure. A cluster of highly shared sequence variants was judged likely to represent a technical artifact of the sequencing pipeline. A later analysis found that HLA-associated TCR beta chains were more clonally expanded and had lower generation probabilities than equally common non-associated chains. When HLA alleles, especially DR and DQ, strongly co-occurred, TCR associations were difficult to assign to individual alleles. In a later analysis, several top co-occurrence clusters were reported to appear linked to parvovirus B19, influenza, CMV and Epstein-Barr virus. In an earlier analysis of under 600 of the donors, most TCR beta V segments were observed in productive rearrangements about 90% or about 30% of the time, broadly matching IMGT annotations. The cohort was sequenced for TCR beta chains only, and without alpha or paired-chain data the features that could be detected were limited. In a later analysis, the rate of TCR association differed among HLA loci, with DRB1 alleles having the most associated TCRs and HLA-C alleles having the fewest. The only immune exposure information available for the cohort was CMV serostatus. In a later genetic analysis, fewer N-insertions in productive TCRs were reported among donors in an Asian-associated ancestry cluster than the approximately 670-donor mean. Most TCR sequences were observed very rarely across donors, whereas some public TCRs were present in many individuals. A further reported finding was that TCR beta sequences accurately predicted the HLA-A and HLA-B alleles for most subjects in the first cohort. In a later analysis, over 15,000 TCR beta sequences were associated with specific HLA alleles at a false discovery rate of 0.05.

Counted from cysteine to phenylalanine, this CDR3 has 13 amino acids. The only DNA kept is the CDR3, 39 bases in frame from the first base. For CDR1 and CDR2, the germline V gene (reference sequence) lists MNHEY and SMNVEV. Trimming takes 6 bases from V and 6 bases from J, and the germline ends sit 11 bases apart. Libraries were built with the immunoSEQ multiplex PCR assay. For the multiplex PCR, a mixture combining 60 forward primers for TCR Vbeta segments and 13 reverse primers for TCR Jbeta segments was used. The CDR3 region of rearranged TCR beta genes was amplified from genomic DNA by a multiplex PCR assay. The amplified TCR beta libraries were sequenced on the Illumina HiSeq System as 87-base-pair reads. Processing in the source paper ran as follows. A later analysis counted 65 million to 90 million unique TCR beta chains across the 550 to 700 repertoires, and some 11 million of these chains were shared by at least two donors. Raw reads were error-corrected and collapsed into unique sequences with a nearest-neighbor algorithm that merged closely related sequences to remove PCR and sequencing errors. Alignment of CDR3 sequences to IMGT reference sequences was used to assign V, D and J gene segments. For a sequence to be retained, a match of at least six nucleotides was required to both a V gene segment and a J gene segment. A rearrangement was called productive if the CDR3 had no stop codons and remained in frame with V and J, and every other rearrangement was called non-productive. Following IMGT convention, CDR3 was defined as the stretch from the second conserved V-encoded cysteine up to the conserved J-encoded phenylalanine. In an earlier analysis of 587 of the donors, sequences lacking an unambiguous match to a single V gene segment were excluded. An earlier analysis of several hundred of the donors called V segments functional above 56.7% productive rearrangements and segregating when the between-donor standard deviation exceeded 5%. A statistical classification framework was built to diagnose cytomegalovirus status from the catalog of TCR beta chain sequences. In a later analysis, TCR nucleotide sequences were compared against IMGT/GENE-DB human TR gene sequences so that V and J genes could be assigned. In a later analysis, CDR3 sequences and most-parsimonious VDJ recombination scenarios were assigned using the TCRdist pipeline. In a later analysis, each TCR beta chain was defined by its CDR3 amino acid sequence together with its V-gene family, and reads without a unique V-gene family were excluded. As a way to deal with suspected cross-contamination and a sequencing artifact, a later analysis dropped approximately 570 nucleotide sequences that were highly shared and had low generation probability. In a later analysis, a clonal expansion index for each public chain was calculated from normalized within-repertoire ranks of inferred template counts. Generation probabilities in a later analysis came from a VDJ recombination model fitted to out-of-frame rearrangements, and those results were checked against IGoR. Hypergeometric tests were used in a later analysis to score TCR-TCR, TCR-HLA and TCR-CMV co-occurrence, with a repertoire-size bias correction applied to the TCR pairs. False discovery rates were estimated in a later analysis by permuting HLA or CMV assignments 20 times. In a later analysis, co-occurring TCRs were grouped with DBSCAN, and TCRdist sequence similarity was added when clustering was performed within HLA-allele-positive subsets. Co-occurrence clustering excluded repertoires with fewer than 30,000 or more than 120,000 public chains, plus five with anomalous nucleotide sharing. Imported from immuneACCESS, the table was reduced by TCRdb to in-frame sequences with V and J called. These copies leave out some clones; in studies compared against another copy, an unresolved V gene accounts for under half, and the cause of the remainder is not known. The D gene and trimming were derived from the DNA, and the V and J assignments and clone size from that table. The sample table holds around 140,000 clones, of which roughly 80% were seen once. The ten largest clones represent approximately 3.2% of the sample.

In total, fewer than 750 healthy bone marrow donors made up the cohort. At the time of sampling, every cohort member was nominally healthy, though immune exposures that went unrecorded were likely present. The donor was CMV seronegative and belonged to the group of 352 seronegative cohort members. Every donor gave a peripheral blood sample, and the peripheral blood mononuclear cells from that sample were used for TCR beta sequencing. The Qiagen DNeasy Blood Extraction Kit was used to extract genomic DNA from the blood cell samples. A note on this clone: Its antigen remains undetermined. Base qualities were left out, and no much larger clone turns up one base away.

Sequenced input: PBMCs. The clonotype comes from a man in his forties in good health and CMV-seronegative. The sequence links TRBV27 to TRBJ1-4; TRBD1 is possibly the D segment (5 matching bases). The CDR3 region reads CASSPGGDEKLFF. The sequenced DNA: TGTGCCAGCAGCCCCGGAGGGGATGAAAAACTGTTTTTT.